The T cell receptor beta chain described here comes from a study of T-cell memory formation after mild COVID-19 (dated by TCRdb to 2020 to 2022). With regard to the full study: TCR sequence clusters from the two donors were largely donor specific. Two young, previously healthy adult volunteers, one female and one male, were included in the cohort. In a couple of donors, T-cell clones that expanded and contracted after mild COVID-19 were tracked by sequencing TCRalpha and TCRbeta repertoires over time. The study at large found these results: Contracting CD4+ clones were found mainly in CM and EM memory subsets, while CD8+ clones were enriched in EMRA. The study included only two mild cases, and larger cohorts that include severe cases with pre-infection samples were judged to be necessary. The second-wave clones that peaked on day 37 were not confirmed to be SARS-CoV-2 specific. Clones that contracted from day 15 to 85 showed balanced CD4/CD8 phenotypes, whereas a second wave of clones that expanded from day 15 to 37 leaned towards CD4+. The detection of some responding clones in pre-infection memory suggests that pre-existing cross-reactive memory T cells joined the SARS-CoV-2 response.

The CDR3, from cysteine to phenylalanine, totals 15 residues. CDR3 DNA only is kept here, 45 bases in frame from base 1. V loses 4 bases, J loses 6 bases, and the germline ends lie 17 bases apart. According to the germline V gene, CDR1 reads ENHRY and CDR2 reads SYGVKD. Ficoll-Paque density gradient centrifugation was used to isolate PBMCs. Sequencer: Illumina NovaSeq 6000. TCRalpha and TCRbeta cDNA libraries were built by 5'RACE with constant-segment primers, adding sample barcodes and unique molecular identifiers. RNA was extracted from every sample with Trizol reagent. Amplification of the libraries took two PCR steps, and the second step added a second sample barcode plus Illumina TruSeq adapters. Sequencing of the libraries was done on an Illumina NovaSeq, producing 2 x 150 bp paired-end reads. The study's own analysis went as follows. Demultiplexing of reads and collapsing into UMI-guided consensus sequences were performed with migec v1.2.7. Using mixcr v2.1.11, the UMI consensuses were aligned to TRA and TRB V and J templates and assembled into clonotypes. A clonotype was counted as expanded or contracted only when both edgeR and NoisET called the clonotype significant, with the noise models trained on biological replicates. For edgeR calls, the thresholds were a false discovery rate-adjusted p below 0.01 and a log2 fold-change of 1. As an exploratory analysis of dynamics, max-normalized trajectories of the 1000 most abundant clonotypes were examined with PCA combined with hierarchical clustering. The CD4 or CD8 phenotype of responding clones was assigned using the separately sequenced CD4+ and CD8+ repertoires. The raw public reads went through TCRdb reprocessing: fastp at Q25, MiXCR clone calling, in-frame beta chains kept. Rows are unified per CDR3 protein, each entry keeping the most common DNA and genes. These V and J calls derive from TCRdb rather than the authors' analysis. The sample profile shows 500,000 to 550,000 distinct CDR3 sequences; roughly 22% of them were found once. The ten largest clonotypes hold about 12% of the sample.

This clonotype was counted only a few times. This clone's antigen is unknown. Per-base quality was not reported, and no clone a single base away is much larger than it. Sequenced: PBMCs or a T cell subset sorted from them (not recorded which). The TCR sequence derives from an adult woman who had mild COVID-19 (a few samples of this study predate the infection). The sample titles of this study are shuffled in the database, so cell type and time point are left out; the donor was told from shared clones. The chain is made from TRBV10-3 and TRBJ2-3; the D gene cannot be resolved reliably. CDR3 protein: CAISGTGPPSDTQYF. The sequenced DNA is TGTGCCATCAGTGGGACCGGGCCCCCATCGGATACGCAGTATTTT.